This entry lists 12 T cell receptor beta chains sequenced from one sample in a study of shared clonotypes between healthy human individuals. TCRdb's table, derived via immunoSEQ multiplex PCR, lists solely in-frame clones and lacks some. The table shows 100,000 or so clones, with around 68% occurring only once. The sample was memory CD8+ T cells sorted from blood. Subset noted: CD45RO+ cells pooled with CCR7-negative TemRA cells. The receptors come from a woman aged 30 to 39 in good health.

This clone came up once. V usage is TRBV6-1 and J usage is TRBJ1-4; possibly TRBD1 for D (6 bases). This CDR3 spans 17 amino acids. Germline V gene data show CDR1 as MNHNS and CDR2 as SASEGT. Trimming removed 3 bases from V and 4 bases from J, with 18 bases in between. CDR3: CASSERGALGYNEKLFF. As DNA, the CDR3 is TGTGCCAGCAGTGAGCGGGGGGCCCTAGGGTATAATGAAAAACTGTTTTTT.

The chain combines TRBV4-1 with TRBJ1-1; no clear D gene. The germline CDR1 and CDR2 sequences are MGHRA and YSYEKL. The CDR3 has 11 amino acids. The V end lost 7 bases, the J end lost 7 bases, and 10 bases lay between the germline ends. The CDR3 DNA reads TGCGCCAGCACGGCAGGCTTTGAAGCTTTCTTT. Translation gives CASTAGFEAFF.

CDR3 nucleotide sequence: TGTGCCAGCACCTTCAGGGACCGCTATCAGCCCCAGCATTTT. Its translation is CASTFRDRYQPQHF. The V and J genes are TRBV28 and TRBJ1-5; tentatively, D is TRBD1 (5 bases). Trimming removed 7 bases at V and 5 bases at J, with 15 bases between. Germline V gives CDR1 MDHEN, CDR2 SYDVKM. The length of the CDR3 is 14 residues.

The chain employs TRBV28 and TRBJ1-1; no clear D gene. V lost 0 bases to trimming and J lost 3 bases, with 23 bases between them. The CDR3 totals 19 residues. The germline CDR1 and CDR2 sequences are MDHEN and SYDVKM. The CDR3 DNA sequence: TGTGCCAGCAGTTTATGCTATCTGGACCTCGAATCGCCGTACACTGAAGCTTTCTTT. Translating it yields CASSLCYLDLESPYTEAFF.

This clone was picked up one time. The chain uses TRBV10-3 and TRBJ2-3; D uncertain. Germline V lookup: CDR1 ENHRY, CDR2 SYGVKD. V lost 2 bases, J lost 2 bases, and 11 bases lay in between. This CDR3 has 15 amino acids. DNA of the CDR3: TGTGCCATCAGTGAGGTCAGAGACCCCACAGATACGCAGTATTTT. It is translated as CAISEVRDPTDTQYF.

This clone has only a few counts. The chain is built from TRBV5-6 and TRBJ1-3, with TRBD1 matching 7 bases. The CDR3 runs 15 residues. V trimming: 5 bases; J trimming: 3 bases; junction bases outside the gene matches: 8. In germline, CDR1 is SGHDT, CDR2 YYEEEE. In DNA form, the CDR3 reads TGTGCCAGCAGGCGACAGGGAGAGTTTGGAAACACCATATATTTT. This gives the protein CASRRQGEFGNTIYF.

This clone showed up just once. The chain uses TRBV27 and TRBJ2-7; the D call may be TRBD1 or TRBD2 (5 bases each). The germline CDR1 and CDR2 sequences are MNHEY and SMNVEV (reference sequence). The CDR3 spans 13 residues. V was clipped by 5 bases and J by 0 bases, with 8 bases between them. CDR3 protein: CASSLGTSYEQYF. The CDR3, as DNA: TGTGCCAGCAGTCTCGGGACCTCCTACGAGCAGTACTTC.

This clone occurred many times. V is TRBV25-1 and J is TRBJ2-2; D remains unclear. Trimming removed 5 bases from V and 3 bases from J, with 10 bases in between. The CDR3 is made up of 14 amino acids. Germline CDR1 and CDR2: MGHDK and SYGVNS. CDR3 nucleotides: TGTGCCAGCAGTCAGCAAAGCGACACCGGGGAGCTGTTTTTT. This codes for CASSQQSDTGELFF.

Relative to its sample, this clone is medium-sized. This chain links TRBV28 with TRBJ1-3; D might be TRBD1 (5 bases). V lost 5 bases and J 0 bases, leaving 14 bases between the germline ends. The CDR3 spans 16 residues. CDR1 and CDR2 (germline): MDHEN, SYDVKM. CDR3 residues: CASSARTHHSGNTIYF. The CDR3, as DNA: TGTGCCAGCAGTGCCCGGACACACCACTCTGGAAACACCATATATTTT. Full variable domain (remainder filled in from reference TRBV28 and TRBJ1-3): DVKVTQSSRYLVKRTGEKVFLECVQDMDHENMFWYRQDPGLGLRLIYFSYDVKMKEKGDIPEGYSVSREKKERFSLILESASTNQTSMYLCASSARTHHSGNTIYFGEGSWLTVV.

The gene calls are TRBV18 and TRBJ1-1, with D perhaps matching TRBD1 (5 bases). The V and J ends lost 3 bases and 11 bases respectively, with 22 bases between them. The germline V gene has CDR1 KGHSH and CDR2 LQKENI. The CDR3 extends over 15 amino acids. In DNA form, the CDR3 reads TGTGCCAGCTCACCGATTGGGACCTCACCTAAGGGGGCTTTCTTT. The encoded protein is CASSPIGTSPKGAFF.

This clone was seen once. V usage is TRBV27 and J usage is TRBJ2-7; 12 bases are shared with TRBD2. The ends lost 8 bases at V and 2 bases at J; junction bases unmatched: 10. The germline gives CDR1 MNHEY, CDR2 SMNVEV (reference sequence). The CDR3 loop spans 16 amino acids. The CDR3 reads CASFGLAGTGPYEQYF. The CDR3 nucleotides read TGTGCCAGCTTTGGACTAGCGGGGACCGGGCCCTACGAGCAGTACTTC.

The rearrangement uses TRBV6-1 and TRBJ2-2; D unresolved. The CDR3 is 15 residues long. V was clipped by 4 bases and J by 4 bases, with 13 bases between them. In germline, CDR1 is MNHNS, CDR2 SASEGT. The CDR3 nucleotides are TGTGCCAGCAGTGTCCCTCTGGGGATCACCGGGGAGCTGTTTTTT. It translates to CASSVPLGITGELFF.